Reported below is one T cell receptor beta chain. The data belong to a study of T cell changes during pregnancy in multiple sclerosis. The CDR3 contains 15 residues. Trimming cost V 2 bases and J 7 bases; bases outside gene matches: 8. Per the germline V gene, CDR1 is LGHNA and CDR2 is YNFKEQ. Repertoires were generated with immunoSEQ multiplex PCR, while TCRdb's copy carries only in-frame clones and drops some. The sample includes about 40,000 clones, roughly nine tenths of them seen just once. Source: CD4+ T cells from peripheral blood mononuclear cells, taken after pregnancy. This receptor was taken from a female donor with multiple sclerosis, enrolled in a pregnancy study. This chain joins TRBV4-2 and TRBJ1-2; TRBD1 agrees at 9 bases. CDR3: CASSQPNNRGPGYTF. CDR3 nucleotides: TGTGCCAGCAGCCAACCAAATAACAGGGGGCCTGGCTACACCTTC.